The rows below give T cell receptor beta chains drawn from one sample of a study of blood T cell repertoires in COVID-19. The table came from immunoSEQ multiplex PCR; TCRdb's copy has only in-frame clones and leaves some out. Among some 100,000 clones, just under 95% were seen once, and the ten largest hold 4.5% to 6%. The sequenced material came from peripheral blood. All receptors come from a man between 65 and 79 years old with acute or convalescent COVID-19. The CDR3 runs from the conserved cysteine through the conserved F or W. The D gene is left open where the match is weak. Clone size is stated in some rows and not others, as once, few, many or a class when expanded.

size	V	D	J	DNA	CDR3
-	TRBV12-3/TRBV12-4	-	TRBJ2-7	TGTGCCAGCAGTCCAAAATTCTCCTACGAGCAGTACTTC	CASSPKFSYEQYF
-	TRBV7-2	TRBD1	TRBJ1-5	TGTGCCAGCAGCTTAGCCGGGACAGGGGGTCAGCCCCAGCATTTT	CASSLAGTGGQPQHF
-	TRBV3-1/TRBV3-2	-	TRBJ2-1	TGTGCCAGCAGCCCCCCTAACAATGAGCAGTTCTTC	CASSPPNNEQFF
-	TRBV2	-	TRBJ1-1	TGTGCCAGCAGTGAATTAGGGGGTTTTGAAGCTTTCTTT	CASSELGGFEAFF
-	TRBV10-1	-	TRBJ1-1	TGCGCCAGCAGTGGGGCCACGGAAAACCGAGAGGCTTTCTTT	CASSGATENREAFF
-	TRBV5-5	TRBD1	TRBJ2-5	TGTGCCAGCAGCTTAGGGGGTCAGGGGGTTACGGAGACCCAGTACTTC	CASSLGGQGVTETQYF
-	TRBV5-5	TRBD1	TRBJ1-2	TGTGCCAGCAGCTTTGGGACAGGGGTTAACTATGGCTACACCTTC	CASSFGTGVNYGYTF
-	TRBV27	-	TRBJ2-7	TGTGCCAGCACCCCCCTGGGGGGCTCCTACGAGCAGTACTTC	CASTPLGGSYEQYF
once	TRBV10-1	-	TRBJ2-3	TGCGCCAGCCCCCTACCACTCTTTCTCACAGATACGCAGTATTTT	CASPLPLFLTDTQYF
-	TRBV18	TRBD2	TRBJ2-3	TGTGCCAGCTCACCGGGCCTAGCGGGGAGGGGCACAGATACGCAGTATTTT	CASSPGLAGRGTDTQYF
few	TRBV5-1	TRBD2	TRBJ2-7	TGCGCCAGCAGCTCCGGCGGGACTAGCGTACTCTCCTACGAGCAGTACTTC	CASSSGGTSVLSYEQYF
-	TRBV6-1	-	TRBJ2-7	TGTGCCAGCAGTGATTGGCAGGACGAGCAGTACTTC	CASSDWQDEQYF
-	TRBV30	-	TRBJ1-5	TGTGCCTGGAGTGGGGGGACTGGCGCTCAGCCCCAGCATTTT	CAWSGGTGAQPQHF
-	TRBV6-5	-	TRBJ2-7	TGTGCCAGCAGTTACTCTGCAGGTATGAATAACTACGAGCAGTACTTC	CASSYSAGMNNYEQYF
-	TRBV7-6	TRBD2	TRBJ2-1	TGTGCCAGCAGCTTAGAGGCGGGGGGGCGGTACAATGAGCAGTTCTTC	CASSLEAGGRYNEQFF
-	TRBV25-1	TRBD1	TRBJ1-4	TGTGCCAGCAGATTAACAGGGGTTAATGAAAAACTGTTTTTT	CASRLTGVNEKLFF
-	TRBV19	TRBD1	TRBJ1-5	TGTGCCAGTAGTCGGACAGGGGCTCAGCCCCAGCATTTT	CASSRTGAQPQHF
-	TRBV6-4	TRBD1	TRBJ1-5	TGTGCCAGCAGTCCACTACTAACCAAAAGGGACAGACATAGCAATCAGCCCCAGCATTTT	CASSPLLTKRDRHSNQPQHF
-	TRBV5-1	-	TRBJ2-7	TGCGCCAGCAGCTTGGGTCAGGGGAGTTACGAGCAGTACTTC	CASSLGQGSYEQYF
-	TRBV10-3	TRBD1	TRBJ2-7	TGTGCCATCAGTGCTTCCGGGACAGGGGCAAGGGAGCAGTACTTC	CAISASGTGAREQYF
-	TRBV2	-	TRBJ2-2	TGTGCCAGCGGAAGAGGAACCGGGGAGCTGTTTTTT	CASGRGTGELFF
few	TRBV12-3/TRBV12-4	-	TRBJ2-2	TGTGCCAGCAGTCGAGGCACCGGGGAGCTGTTTTTT	CASSRGTGELFF
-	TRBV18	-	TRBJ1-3	TGTGCCAGCTCACCGGTTTACGGGGTCGGGGACACCATATATTTT	CASSPVYGVGDTIYF
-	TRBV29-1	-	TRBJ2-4	TGCAGCGTTGAAACAGGGCTTGGCAAAAACATTCAGTACTTC	CSVETGLGKNIQYF
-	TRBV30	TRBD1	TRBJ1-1	TGTGCCTGGATTATCCATCCGGGACAGGGGGCTGAAGCTTTCTTT	CAWIIHPGQGAEAFF
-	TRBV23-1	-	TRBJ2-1	TGCGCCAGCAGTCAATTCCCTAGCAAAGGAAACAATGAGCAGTTCTTC	CASSQFPSKGNNEQFF
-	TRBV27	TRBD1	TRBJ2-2	TGTGCCAGCAGTTTCTGGTCATCTGGACAGGGGACGGGGAGGGACGGGGAGCTGTTTTTT	CASSFWSSGQGTGRDGELFF
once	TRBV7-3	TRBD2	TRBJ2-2	TGTGCCAGCGGCCTAGCGGGAGGGCCAAACACCGGGGAGCTGTTTTTT	CASGLAGGPNTGELFF